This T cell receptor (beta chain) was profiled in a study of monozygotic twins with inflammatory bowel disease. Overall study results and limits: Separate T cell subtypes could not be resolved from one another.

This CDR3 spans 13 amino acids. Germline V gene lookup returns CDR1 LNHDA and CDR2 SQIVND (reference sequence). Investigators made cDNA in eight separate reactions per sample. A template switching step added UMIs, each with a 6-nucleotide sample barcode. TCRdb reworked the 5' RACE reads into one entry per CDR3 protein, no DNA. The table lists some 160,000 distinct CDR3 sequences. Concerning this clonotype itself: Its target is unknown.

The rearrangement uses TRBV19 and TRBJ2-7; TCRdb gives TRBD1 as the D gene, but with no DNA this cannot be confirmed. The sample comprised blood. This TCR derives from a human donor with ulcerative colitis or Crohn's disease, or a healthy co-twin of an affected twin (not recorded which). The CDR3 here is CASSVQGFNEQYF. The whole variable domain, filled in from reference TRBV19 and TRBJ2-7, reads DGGITQSPKYLFRKEGQNVTLSCEQNLNHDAMYWYRQDPGQGLRLIYYSQIVNDFQKGDIAEGYSVSREKKESFPLTVTSAQKNPTAFYLCASSVQGFNEQYFGPGTRLTVT.